The count of the clone carrying this TCR beta chain is one. The data derive from a study of radiation and T cells in renal cell carcinoma. Libraries were prepared by immunoSEQ multiplex PCR; TCRdb keeps only in-frame clonotypes and omits some of them. This sample yields 100,000 to 150,000 clones, of which 65% to 85% are seen a single time; about 5.3% belongs to the top ten. As to time point: blood 2 weeks post-SBRT. Noted treatment: 15 Gy SBRT to primary tumor, nephrectomy 4 weeks later. The germline gives CDR1 MNHNS, CDR2 SASEGT. CDR3 length: 14 amino acids. Trimming took off 4 bases at V and 4 bases at J, with 13 bases between the two ends.

The receptor was isolated from a man aged 50 to 60 with renal cell carcinoma. This specimen was blood, taken from a patient whose treatment included radiotherapy and nephrectomy. The chain links TRBV6-1 to TRBJ2-5, with a weak D call TRBD1 (6 bases). CDR3 DNA sequence: TGTGCCAGCAGTGTTTCTCAGGGGCTAGAGACCCAGTACTTC. It encodes CASSVSQGLETQYF.